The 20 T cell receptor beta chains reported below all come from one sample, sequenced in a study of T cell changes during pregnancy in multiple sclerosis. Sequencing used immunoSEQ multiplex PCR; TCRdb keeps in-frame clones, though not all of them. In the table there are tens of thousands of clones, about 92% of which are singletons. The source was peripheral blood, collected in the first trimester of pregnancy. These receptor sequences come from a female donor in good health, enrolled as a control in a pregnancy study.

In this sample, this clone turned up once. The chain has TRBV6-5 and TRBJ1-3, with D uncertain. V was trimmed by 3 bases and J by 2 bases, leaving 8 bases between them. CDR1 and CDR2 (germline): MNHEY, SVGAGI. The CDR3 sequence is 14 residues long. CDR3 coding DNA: TGTGCCAGCAGTTATGCGGGGACTGGAAACACCATATATTTT. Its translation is CASSYAGTGNTIYF.

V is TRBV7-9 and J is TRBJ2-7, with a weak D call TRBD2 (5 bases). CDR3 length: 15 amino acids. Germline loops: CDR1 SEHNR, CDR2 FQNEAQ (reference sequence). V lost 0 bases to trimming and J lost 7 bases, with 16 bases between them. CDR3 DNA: TGTGCCAGCAGCTTAGCGCGGGCAGAGGGAAAAGAGCAGTACTTC. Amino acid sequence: CASSLARAEGKEQYF.

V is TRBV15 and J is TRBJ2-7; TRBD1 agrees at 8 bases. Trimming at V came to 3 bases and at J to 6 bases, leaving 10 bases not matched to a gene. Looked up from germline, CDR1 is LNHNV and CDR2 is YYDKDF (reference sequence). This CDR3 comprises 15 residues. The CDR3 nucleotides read TGTGCCACCAGCAGGAGAGATCAGGGGGCGGGCGAGCAGTACTTC. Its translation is CATSRRDQGAGEQYF. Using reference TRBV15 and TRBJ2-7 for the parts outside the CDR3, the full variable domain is DAMVIQNPRYQVTQFGKPVTLSCSQTLNHNVMYWYQQKSSQAPKLLFHYYDKDFNNEADTPDNFQSRRPNTSFCFLDIRSPGLGDTAMYLCATSRRDQGAGEQYFGPGTRLTVT.

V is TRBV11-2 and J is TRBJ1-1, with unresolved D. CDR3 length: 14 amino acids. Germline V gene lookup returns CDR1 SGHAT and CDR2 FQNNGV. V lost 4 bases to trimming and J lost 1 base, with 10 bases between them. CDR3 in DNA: TGTGCCAGCAGCTCTGGCAGGTGGAACACTGAAGCTTTCTTT. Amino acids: CASSSGRWNTEAFF.

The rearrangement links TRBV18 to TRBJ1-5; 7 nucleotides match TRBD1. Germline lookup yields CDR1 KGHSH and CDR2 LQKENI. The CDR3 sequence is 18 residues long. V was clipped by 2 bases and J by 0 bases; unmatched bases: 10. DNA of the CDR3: TGTGCCAGCTCACCATACTCCGGGACAGCAGTTAGCAATCAGCCCCAGCATTTT. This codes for CASSPYSGTAVSNQPQHF.

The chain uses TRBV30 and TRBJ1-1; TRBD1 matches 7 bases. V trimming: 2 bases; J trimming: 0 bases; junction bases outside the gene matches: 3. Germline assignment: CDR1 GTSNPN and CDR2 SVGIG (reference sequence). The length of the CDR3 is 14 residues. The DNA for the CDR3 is TGTGCCTGGAGTCTCGACAGGGTGAACACTGAAGCTTTCTTT. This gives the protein CAWSLDRVNTEAFF. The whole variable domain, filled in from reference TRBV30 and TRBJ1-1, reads SQTIHQWPATLVQPVGSPLSLECTVEGTSNPNLYWYRQAAGRGLQLLFYSVGIGQISSEVPQNLSASRPQDRQFILSSKKLLLSDSGFYLCAWSLDRVNTEAFFGQGTRLTVV.

CDR3 sequence (DNA): TGCGCCAGCAGCCAAGGTCGCGGGGGCTCCTACGAGCAGTACTTC. Translating it yields CASSQGRGGSYEQYF. The genes are TRBV4-3 and TRBJ2-7; 7 nucleotides agree with TRBD2. Germline CDR1 LGHNA, CDR2 YSLEER. Unmatched junction bases numbered 3, after V lost 1 base and J lost 0 bases. The CDR3 is 15 amino acids.

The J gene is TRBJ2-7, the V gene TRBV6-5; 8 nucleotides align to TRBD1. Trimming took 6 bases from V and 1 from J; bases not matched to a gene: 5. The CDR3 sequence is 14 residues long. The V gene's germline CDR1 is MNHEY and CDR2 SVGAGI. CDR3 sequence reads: CASSRQGISYEQYF. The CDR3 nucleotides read TGTGCCAGCAGCCGACAGGGGATATCCTACGAGCAGTACTTC.

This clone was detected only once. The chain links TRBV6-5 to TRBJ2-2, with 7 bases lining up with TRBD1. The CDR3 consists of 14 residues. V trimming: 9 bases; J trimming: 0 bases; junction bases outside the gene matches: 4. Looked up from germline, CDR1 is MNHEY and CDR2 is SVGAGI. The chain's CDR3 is CASWDRPNTGELFF. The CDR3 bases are TGTGCCAGTTGGGACAGACCGAACACCGGGGAGCTGTTTTTT.

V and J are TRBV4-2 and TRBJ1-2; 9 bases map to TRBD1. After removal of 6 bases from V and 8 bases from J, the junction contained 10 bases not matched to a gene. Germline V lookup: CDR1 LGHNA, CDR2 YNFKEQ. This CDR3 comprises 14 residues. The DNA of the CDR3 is TGTGCCAGCAGTTACAGGACAGGGGACGAAGGCTACACCTTC. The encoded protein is CASSYRTGDEGYTF.

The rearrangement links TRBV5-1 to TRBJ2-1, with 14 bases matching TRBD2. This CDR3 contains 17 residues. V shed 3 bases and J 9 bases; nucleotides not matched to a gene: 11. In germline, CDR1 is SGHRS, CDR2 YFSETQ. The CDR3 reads CASSSTGTSGRIGEQFF. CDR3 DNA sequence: TGCGCCAGCAGCTCAACCGGGACTAGCGGGAGAATAGGTGAGCAGTTCTTC.

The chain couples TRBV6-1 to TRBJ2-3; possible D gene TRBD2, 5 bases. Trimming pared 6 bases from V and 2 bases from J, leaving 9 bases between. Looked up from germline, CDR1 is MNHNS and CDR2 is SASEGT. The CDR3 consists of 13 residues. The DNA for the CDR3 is TGTGCCAGCAGGCCCGGGATCACAGATACGCAGTATTTT. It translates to CASRPGITDTQYF.

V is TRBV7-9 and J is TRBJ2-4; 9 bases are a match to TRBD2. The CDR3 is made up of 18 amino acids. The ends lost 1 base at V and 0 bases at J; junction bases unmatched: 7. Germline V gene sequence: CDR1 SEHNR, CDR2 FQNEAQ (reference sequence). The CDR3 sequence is CASSLGFSGGLAKNIQYF. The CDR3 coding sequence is TGTGCCAGCAGCTTAGGGTTTAGCGGGGGACTAGCCAAAAACATTCAGTACTTC. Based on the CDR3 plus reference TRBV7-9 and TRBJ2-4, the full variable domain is DTGVSQNPRHKITKRGQNVTFRCDPISEHNRLYWYRQTLGQGPEFLTYFQNEAQLEKSRLLSDRFSAERPKGSFSTLEIQRTEQGDSAMYLCASSLGFSGGLAKNIQYFGAGTRLSVL.

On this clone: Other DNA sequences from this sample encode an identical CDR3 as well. Written as DNA, the CDR3 is TGTGCCAGCAGTCGAGACGGGACTAGCCGCCGATTGGACTACGAGCAGTACTTC. Translation: CASSRDGTSRRLDYEQYF. The rearrangement links TRBV27 to TRBJ2-7; 9 bases agree with TRBD2. The CDR3 covers 18 residues. CDR1 and CDR2 (germline): MNHEY, SMNVEV (reference sequence). Losses at the gene ends were 5 bases for V and 3 bases for J; bases not matched to a gene: 17.

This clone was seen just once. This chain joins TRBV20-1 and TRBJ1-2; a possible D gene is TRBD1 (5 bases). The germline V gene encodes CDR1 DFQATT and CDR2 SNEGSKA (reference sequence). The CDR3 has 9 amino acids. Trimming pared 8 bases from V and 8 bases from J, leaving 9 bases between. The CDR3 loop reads CSIRAGYTF. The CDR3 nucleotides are TGCAGTATCAGGGCCGGCTACACCTTC.

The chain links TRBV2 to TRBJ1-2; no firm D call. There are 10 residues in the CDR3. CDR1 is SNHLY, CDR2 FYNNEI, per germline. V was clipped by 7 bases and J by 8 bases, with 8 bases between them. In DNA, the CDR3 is TGTGCCAGCAAGAGAGTCGGCTACACCTTC. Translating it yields CASKRVGYTF.

CDR3 DNA: TGTGCCAGCAGAACCTATGCTAATACTAATGAAAAACTGTTTTTT. Residues: CASRTYANTNEKLFF. The J gene is TRBJ1-4, the V gene TRBV6-6, with D hard to call. The CDR3 is 15 residues long. The germline V gene has CDR1 MNHNY and CDR2 SVGAGI (reference sequence). Trimming pared 6 bases from V and 2 bases from J, leaving 13 bases between.

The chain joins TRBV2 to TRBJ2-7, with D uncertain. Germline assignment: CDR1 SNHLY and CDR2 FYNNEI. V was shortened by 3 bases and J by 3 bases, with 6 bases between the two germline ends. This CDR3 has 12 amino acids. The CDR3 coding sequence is TGTGCCAGCAGTGAGGCGGTCTACGAGCAGTACTTC. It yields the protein CASSEAVYEQYF.

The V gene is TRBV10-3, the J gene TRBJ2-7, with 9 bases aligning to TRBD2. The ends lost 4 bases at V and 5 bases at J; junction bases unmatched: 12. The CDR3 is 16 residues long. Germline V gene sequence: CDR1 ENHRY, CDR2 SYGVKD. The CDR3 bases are TGTGCCATCAGTGGCGGCCTTCTGCGGGAGGGCAACGAGCAGTACTTC. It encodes CAISGGLLREGNEQYF.

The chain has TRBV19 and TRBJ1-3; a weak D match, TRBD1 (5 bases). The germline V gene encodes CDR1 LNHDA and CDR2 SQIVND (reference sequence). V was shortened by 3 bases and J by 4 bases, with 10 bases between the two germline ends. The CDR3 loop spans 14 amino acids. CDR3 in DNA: TGTGCCAGTAGTATCGGGGGATCCGGAAACACCATATATTTT. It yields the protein CASSIGGSGNTIYF.